This T cell receptor (beta chain) came from a study of spatial heterogeneity in lung cancer. Time point defined: sample taken at primary tumor resection. This clonotype was observed at least ten times. The antigen remains undetermined. Notes on the study in general: Expanded intratumoral alpha and beta TCR counts tracked tumor mutation counts.

TCRdb independently ran MiXCR on the 5' RACE reads; one entry per CDR3 protein. The data hold approximately 94,000 distinct CDR3 sequences, with around 4.3% observed a single time. This CDR3 comprises 13 residues. V lost 2 bases and J lost 8, with 12 bases in between. Germline-derived CDR1 and CDR2 are SNHLY and FYNNEI. This clonotype originated in a male donor with early-stage non-small cell lung cancer. The chain links TRBV2 to TRBJ1-2; a possible D gene is TRBD1 (6 bases). The sequencing used lung tumor tissue, collected at surgery. The CDR3 reads CASSEQGFYGYTF. The CDR3, as DNA: TGTGCCAGCAGTGAACAGGGGTTCTACGGCTACACCTTC.